This record looks at one T cell receptor (beta chain) sequence and its context. Its antigen is unidentified. A far larger clone is just one base off, so this is likely a read error. This sample was taken from a study of prognosis after radiotherapy for stage I lung cancer. Across the study: April 2018 to January 2019 saw enrollment of stage I non-small cell lung cancer patients.

Study-wide findings and caveats: The tumor specificity of expanded TCR clones remained undetermined. Patients who developed distant metastases had lower Shannon entropy after stereotactic body radiation therapy.

Two-round multiplex PCR, the amplification method, yielded TCR beta CDR3 from genomic DNA. Individual primers that were specific to each TRBV and TRBJ gene served in first-round PCR. The second round of PCR employed universal primers. TCRdb passed the multiplex PCR reads through MiXCR, listing each CDR3 protein once. The table includes under 50,000 distinct CDR3 sequences, roughly 24% detected once. V lost 4 bases and J 4 bases, leaving 20 bases between the germline ends. The CDR3 consists of 16 residues. Germline V gene data show CDR1 as MNHEY and CDR2 as SVGAGI. The TCR was taken from a donor over 45 with non-small cell lung cancer. This chain links TRBV6-5 with TRBJ2-7; the D gene is possibly TRBD2 (6 bases). The sequences come from PBMCs, collected before or after stereotactic body radiation therapy (not recorded which). Here the CDR3 reads CASSLGTDIRGYEQYF. CDR3 sequence (DNA): TGTGCCAGCAGTTTGGGGACCGACATTCGGGGGTACGAGCAGTACTTC.